This is a list of T cell receptor beta chains from one sample in a study of radiation and T cells in renal cell carcinoma. Only in-frame clones appear in the TCRdb table, and some are missing; sequencing was by immunoSEQ multiplex PCR. The data show around 140,000 clones, 88% seen once. The sample was blood, taken from a patient whose treatment included radiotherapy and nephrectomy. These receptors all come from a woman aged 70-85 years with renal cell carcinoma. Each CDR3 is given with its conserved first and last residue. The D gene is left open where the match is weak. Size tells how often a clone was seen (once, few, many) or the class of an expanded clone, and some rows leave it out.

V gene	J gene	clone size	D gene	CDR3 protein	CDR3 DNA
TRBV5-1	TRBJ2-7	-	-	CASSFFSREGGLGYEQYF	TGCGCCAGCAGCTTTTTTTCCCGCGAGGGGGGTCTGGGTTACGAGCAGTACTTC
TRBV12-5	TRBJ1-1	-	-	CASGLVPQGRGAFF	TGTGCTAGTGGTTTGGTACCCCAGGGGAGGGGAGCTTTCTTT
TRBV4-3	TRBJ1-5	-	-	CASSQDKGSNQPQHF	TGCGCCAGCAGCCAAGATAAGGGGAGCAATCAGCCCCAGCATTTT
TRBV6-1	TRBJ1-4	-	TRBD1	CASNRGEGEKLFF	TGTGCCAGCAACAGGGGGGAAGGAGAAAAACTGTTTTTT
TRBV6-5	TRBJ2-7	-	-	CASSYSEVNYEQYF	TGTGCCAGCAGTTACTCGGAGGTGAACTACGAGCAGTACTTC
TRBV19	TRBJ2-1	-	TRBD1	CASSIQGARGNEQFF	TGTGCCAGTAGTATTCAGGGGGCGAGGGGAAATGAGCAGTTCTTC
TRBV30	TRBJ1-1	-	-	CAWSDLPGQWNTEAFF	TGTGCCTGGAGTGACTTGCCGGGACAATGGAACACTGAAGCTTTCTTT
TRBV7-9	TRBJ2-7	-	-	CASSTPRQGRLSNYEQYF	TGTGCCAGCAGCACTCCCCGTCAGGGGCGCCTTTCCAACTACGAGCAGTACTTC
TRBV6-1	TRBJ2-7	-	TRBD1	CASSDSTGVEEQYF	TGTGCCAGCAGTGACTCGACAGGGGTAGAAGAGCAGTACTTC
TRBV5-1	TRBJ1-6	-	TRBD1	CASSLLKTGANSPLHF	TGCGCCAGCAGCTTGCTCAAGACAGGGGCTAATTCACCCCTCCACTTT
TRBV5-4	TRBJ2-3	-	-	CASSRRTVSTDTQYF	TGTGCCAGCAGCCGACGCACAGTCAGCACAGATACGCAGTATTTT
TRBV21-1	TRBJ1-3	-	-	CASGTTGGNTIYF	TGTGCCAGCGGGACGACAGGTGGAAACACCATATATTTT
TRBV11-2	TRBJ2-7	-	TRBD2	CASSLIGLAGGAEQYF	TGTGCCAGCAGCCTCATAGGACTAGCGGGGGGCGCCGAGCAGTACTTC
TRBV5-5	TRBJ1-4	-	-	CASSFWQGEKLFF	TGTGCCAGCAGCTTCTGGCAGGGTGAAAAACTGTTTTTT
TRBV10-3	TRBJ1-4	-	-	CAISPAGRATNEKLFF	TGTGCCATCAGTCCCGCGGGCAGGGCCACTAATGAAAAACTGTTTTTT
TRBV7-2	TRBJ2-6	-	TRBD2	CASSLTRGGSGANVLTF	TGTGCCAGCAGCTTAACGCGGGGGGGCTCTGGGGCCAACGTCCTGACTTTC
TRBV29-1	TRBJ2-2	-	-	CSADRGNTGELFF	TGCAGCGCCGACCGGGGGAACACCGGGGAGCTGTTTTTT
TRBV6-1	TRBJ1-5	-	-	CASSEVGTASNQPQHF	TGTGCCAGCAGTGAAGTCGGGACGGCGAGCAATCAGCCCCAGCATTTT
TRBV28	TRBJ1-1	-	-	CASSSRASFTEAFF	TGTGCCAGCAGTTCCCGGGCCTCTTTCACTGAAGCTTTCTTT
TRBV14	TRBJ2-1	-	-	CASSQDLVDEQFF	TGTGCCAGCAGCCAAGATCTTGTAGATGAGCAGTTCTTC
TRBV27	TRBJ1-2	-	-	CASRRSGAGYGYTF	TGTGCCAGCCGACGTTCGGGTGCAGGGTATGGCTACACCTTC
TRBV7-2	TRBJ2-4	-	-	CASSSQDGLTNIQYF	TGTGCCAGCAGCTCACAGGACGGACTAACGAACATTCAGTACTTC
TRBV10-3	TRBJ1-3	-	-	CAISLTTDSGNTIYF	TGTGCCATCAGTCTAACCACAGACTCTGGAAACACCATATATTTT
TRBV2	TRBJ1-2	-	-	CASSGWDKRYGYTF	TGTGCCAGCAGTGGTTGGGACAAACGTTATGGCTACACCTTC
TRBV5-6	TRBJ1-1	few	-	CASSLMGNTEAFF	TGTGCCAGCAGCTTGATGGGGAACACTGAAGCTTTCTTT
TRBV4-2	TRBJ2-3	-	TRBD2	CASSQELAGGTDTQYF	TGTGCCAGCAGCCAAGAACTAGCGGGGGGAACAGATACGCAGTATTTT
TRBV6-5	TRBJ1-1	-	TRBD1	CASSYSRTGVTEAFF	TGTGCCAGCAGTTACTCTAGAACAGGGGTGACTGAAGCTTTCTTT
TRBV5-1	TRBJ2-4	-	-	CASSGAGARGAKNIQYF	TGCGCCAGCAGCGGGGCGGGGGCAAGGGGAGCCAAAAACATTCAGTACTTC
TRBV6-6	TRBJ1-2	-	-	CASRNAQGNGYTF	TGTGCCAGCAGGAACGCACAGGGTAATGGCTACACCTTC
TRBV10-3	TRBJ1-1	few	-	CAISARGTAAEAFF	TGTGCCATCAGTGCGCGTGGAACGGCTGCTGAAGCTTTCTTT
TRBV2	TRBJ1-1	-	-	CASIPLQGAEAFF	TGTGCCAGCATCCCTTTACAGGGCGCTGAAGCTTTCTTT
TRBV9	TRBJ2-7	-	TRBD2	CASSEGTSGSHYEQYF	TGTGCCAGCAGCGAGGGGACTAGCGGGTCTCACTACGAGCAGTACTTC
TRBV5-4	TRBJ2-5	-	TRBD2	CASSPIAGGGEETQYF	TGTGCCAGCAGCCCAATAGCGGGGGGCGGGGAAGAGACCCAGTACTTC
TRBV29-1	TRBJ1-1	-	-	CSASREDDTEAFF	TGCAGCGCCTCCAGGGAAGATGACACTGAAGCTTTCTTT
TRBV6-1	TRBJ1-5	-	-	CASSGKGGGNQPQHF	TGTGCCAGCAGTGGAAAGGGGGGAGGGAATCAGCCCCAGCATTTT
TRBV29-1	TRBJ2-1	-	TRBD1	CSGSGQGALNEQFF	TGCAGCGGCTCGGGACAGGGGGCGTTGAATGAGCAGTTCTTC
TRBV23-1	TRBJ1-5	-	-	CASSQWQPNQPQHF	TGCGCCAGCAGTCAATGGCAGCCCAATCAGCCCCAGCATTTT
TRBV11-3	TRBJ1-2	-	-	CASSFGIYGYTF	TGTGCCAGCAGCTTTGGCATCTATGGCTACACCTTC
TRBV7-1	TRBJ2-1	-	TRBD2	CASSLRLAGLYNEQFF	TGTGCCAGCAGCCTCCGACTAGCGGGGTTATACAATGAGCAGTTCTTC
TRBV6-1	TRBJ1-1	-	-	CASSVLAGVGTEAFF	TGTGCCAGCAGTGTGTTGGCAGGAGTGGGCACTGAAGCTTTCTTT
TRBV9	TRBJ1-6	-	-	CASSVGGELDNSPLHF	TGTGCCAGCAGCGTAGGCGGGGAGCTGGATAATTCACCCCTCCACTTT
TRBV9	TRBJ1-4	-	-	CASSVDSTTNEKLFF	TGTGCCAGCAGCGTAGACAGTACAACTAATGAAAAACTGTTTTTT
TRBV19	TRBJ1-1	-	-	CASSNVNTEAFF	TGTGCCAGTAGTAATGTGAACACTGAAGCTTTCTTT
TRBV6-5	TRBJ2-6	-	-	CASSSRGAGANVLTF	TGTGCCAGCAGTAGCAGGGGAGCTGGGGCCAACGTCCTGACTTTC
TRBV7-9	TRBJ1-4	-	TRBD1	CASSPPGQGGPNEKLFF	TGTGCCAGCAGCCCCCCCGGACAGGGGGGCCCTAATGAAAAACTGTTTTTT
TRBV25-1	TRBJ1-1	-	-	CASRNGGEAFF	TGTGCCAGCAGAAATGGGGGTGAAGCTTTCTTT
TRBV19	TRBJ2-1	once	-	CASSIDTWPLQFF	TGTGCCAGTAGTATAGATACCTGGCCTCTGCAGTTCTTC
TRBV6-6	TRBJ2-5	-	TRBD1	CASSWGQGGETQYF	TGTGCCAGCAGCTGGGGACAGGGGGGAGAGACCCAGTACTTC
TRBV30	TRBJ1-6	-	-	CAWSVGRGLAPLHF	TGTGCCTGGAGTGTGGGCAGGGGCTTAGCACCCCTCCACTTT
TRBV18	TRBJ2-6	-	-	CASSPPGSGANVLTF	TGTGCCAGCTCACCCCCCGGCTCTGGGGCCAACGTCCTGACTTTC
TRBV15	TRBJ2-7	-	-	CATSRETVGYEQYF	TGTGCCACCAGCAGAGAGACCGTAGGCTACGAGCAGTACTTC
TRBV4-3	TRBJ2-5	-	TRBD2	CASSHAGTSGETQYF	TGCGCCAGCAGCCATGCCGGGACTAGCGGAGAGACCCAGTACTTC
TRBV5-1	TRBJ2-7	-	TRBD2	CASTPTSGGAYEQYF	TGCGCCAGCACCCCGACTAGCGGGGGGGCCTACGAGCAGTACTTC
TRBV7-2	TRBJ2-2	-	TRBD2	CASSPSGLAGNTGELFF	TGTGCCAGCAGCCCCTCTGGACTAGCGGGGAACACCGGGGAGCTGTTTTTT
TRBV7-9	TRBJ2-7	-	-	CASSLRALSDEQYF	TGTGCCAGCAGCTTACGGGCCCTAAGCGACGAGCAGTACTTC